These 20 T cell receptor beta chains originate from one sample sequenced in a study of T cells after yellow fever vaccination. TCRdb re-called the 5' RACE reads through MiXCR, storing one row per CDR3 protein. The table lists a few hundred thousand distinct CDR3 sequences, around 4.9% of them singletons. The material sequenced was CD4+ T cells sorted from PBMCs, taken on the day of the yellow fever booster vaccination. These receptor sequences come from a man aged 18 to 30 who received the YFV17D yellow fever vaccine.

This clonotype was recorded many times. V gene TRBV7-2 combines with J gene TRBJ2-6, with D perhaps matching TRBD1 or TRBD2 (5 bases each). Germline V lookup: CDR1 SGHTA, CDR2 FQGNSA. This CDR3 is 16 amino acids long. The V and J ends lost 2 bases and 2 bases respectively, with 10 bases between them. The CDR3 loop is CASSLWGITGANVLTF. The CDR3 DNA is TGTGCCAGCAGCTTATGGGGGATAACTGGGGCCAACGTCCTGACTTTC.

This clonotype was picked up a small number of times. CDR3 residues: CASRPPGQDHYGYTF. In nucleotides, the CDR3 is TGTGCCAGCAGGCCTCCGGGACAGGACCACTATGGCTACACCTTC. The chain has TRBV7-2 and TRBJ1-2, with 8 bases aligning to TRBD1. Germline V gene data show CDR1 as SGHTA and CDR2 as FQGNSA. CDR3 length equals 15 residues. After removal of 6 bases from V and 3 bases from J, the junction contained 9 bases not matched to a gene. Full variable domain (remainder filled in from reference TRBV7-2 and TRBJ1-2): GAGVSQSPSNKVTEKGKDVELRCDPISGHTALYWYRQSLGQGLEFLIYFQGNSAPDKSGLPSDRFSAERTGGSVSTLTIQRTQQEDSAVYLCASRPPGQDHYGYTFGSGTRLTVV.

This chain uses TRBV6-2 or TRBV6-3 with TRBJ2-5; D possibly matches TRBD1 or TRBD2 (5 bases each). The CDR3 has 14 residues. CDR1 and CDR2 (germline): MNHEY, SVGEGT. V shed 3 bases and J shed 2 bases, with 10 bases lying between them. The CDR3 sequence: CASSYYRTQETQYF. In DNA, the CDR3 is TGTGCCAGCAGTTATTACAGGACTCAAGAGACCCAGTACTTC.

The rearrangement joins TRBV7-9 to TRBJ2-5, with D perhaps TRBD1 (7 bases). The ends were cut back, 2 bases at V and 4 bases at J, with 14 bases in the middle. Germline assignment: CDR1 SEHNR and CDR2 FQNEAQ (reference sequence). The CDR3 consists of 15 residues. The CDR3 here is CASSLRRRGAETQYF. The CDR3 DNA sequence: TGTGCCAGCAGCTTACGACGCAGGGGGGCAGAGACCCAGTACTTC.

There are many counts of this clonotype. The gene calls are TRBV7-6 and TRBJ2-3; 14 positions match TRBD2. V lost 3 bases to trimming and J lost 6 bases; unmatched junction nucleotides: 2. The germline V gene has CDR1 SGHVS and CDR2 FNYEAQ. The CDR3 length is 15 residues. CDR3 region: CASSFRTSGGDTQYF. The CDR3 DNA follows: TGTGCCAGCAGCTTCAGGACTAGCGGGGGGGATACGCAGTATTTT. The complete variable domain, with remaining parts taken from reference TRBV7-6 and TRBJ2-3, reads GAGVSQSPRYKVTKRGQDVALRCDPISGHVSLYWYRQALGQGPEFLTYFNYEAQQDKSGLPNDRFSAERPEGSISTLTIQRTEQRDSAMYRCASSFRTSGGDTQYFGPGTRLTVL.

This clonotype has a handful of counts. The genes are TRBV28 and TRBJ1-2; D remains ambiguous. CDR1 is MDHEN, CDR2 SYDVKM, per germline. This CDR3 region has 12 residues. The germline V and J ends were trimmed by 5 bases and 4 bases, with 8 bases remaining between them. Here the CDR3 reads CASSPPAYGYTF. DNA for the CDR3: TGTGCCAGCAGTCCCCCGGCCTATGGCTACACCTTC.

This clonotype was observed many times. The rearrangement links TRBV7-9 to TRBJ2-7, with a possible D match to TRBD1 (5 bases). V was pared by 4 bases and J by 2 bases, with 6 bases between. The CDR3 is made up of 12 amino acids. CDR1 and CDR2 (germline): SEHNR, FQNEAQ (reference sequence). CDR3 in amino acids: CASSSTAYEQYV. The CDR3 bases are TGTGCCAGCAGCTCGACAGCCTACGAGCAGTACGTC.

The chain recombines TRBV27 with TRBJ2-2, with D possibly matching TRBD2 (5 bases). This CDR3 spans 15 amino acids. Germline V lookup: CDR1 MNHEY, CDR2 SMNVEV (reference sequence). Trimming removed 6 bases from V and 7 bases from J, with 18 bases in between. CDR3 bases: TGTGCCAGCAGCCCAGCCGGGATCCCGTACGGGGAGCTGTTTTTT. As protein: CASSPAGIPYGELFF.

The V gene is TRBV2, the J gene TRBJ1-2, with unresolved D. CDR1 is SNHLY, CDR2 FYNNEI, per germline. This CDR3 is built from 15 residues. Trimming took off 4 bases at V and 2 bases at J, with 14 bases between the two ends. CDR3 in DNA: TGTGCCAGCAGTGGAGGCGTGTCGGTAAACTATGGCTACACCTTC. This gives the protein CASSGGVSVNYGYTF.

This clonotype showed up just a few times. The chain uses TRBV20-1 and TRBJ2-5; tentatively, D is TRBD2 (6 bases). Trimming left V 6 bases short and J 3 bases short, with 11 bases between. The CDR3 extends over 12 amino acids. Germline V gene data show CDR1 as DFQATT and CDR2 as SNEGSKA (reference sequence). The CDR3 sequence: CSARRREETQYF. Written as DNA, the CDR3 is TGCAGTGCGAGACGGAGGGAAGAGACCCAGTACTTC.

Here the CDR3 reads CASSYAGSGYGYTF. The CDR3, as DNA: TGTGCCAGCAGTTACGCAGGGAGTGGCTATGGCTACACCTTC. The chain is built from TRBV6-5 and TRBJ1-2; TRBD1 might be the D (5 bases). The CDR3 runs to 14 residues. The V end lost 2 bases, the J end lost 4 bases, and 11 bases lay between the germline ends. Germline loops: CDR1 MNHEY, CDR2 SVGAGI.

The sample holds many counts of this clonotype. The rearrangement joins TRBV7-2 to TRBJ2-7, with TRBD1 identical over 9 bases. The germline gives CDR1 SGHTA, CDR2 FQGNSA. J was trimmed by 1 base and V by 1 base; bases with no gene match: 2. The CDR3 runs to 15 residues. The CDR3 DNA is TGTGCCAGCAGCTTAGTGACAGGGGGATCCTACGAGCAGTACGTC. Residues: CASSLVTGGSYEQYV.

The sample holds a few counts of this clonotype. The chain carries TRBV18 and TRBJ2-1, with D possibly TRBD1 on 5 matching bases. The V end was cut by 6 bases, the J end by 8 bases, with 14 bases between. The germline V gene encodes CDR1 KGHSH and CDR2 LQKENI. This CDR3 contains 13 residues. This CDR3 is CASSEGEEYEQFF. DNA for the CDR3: TGTGCCAGCTCGGAAGGGGAAGAGTATGAGCAGTTCTTC.

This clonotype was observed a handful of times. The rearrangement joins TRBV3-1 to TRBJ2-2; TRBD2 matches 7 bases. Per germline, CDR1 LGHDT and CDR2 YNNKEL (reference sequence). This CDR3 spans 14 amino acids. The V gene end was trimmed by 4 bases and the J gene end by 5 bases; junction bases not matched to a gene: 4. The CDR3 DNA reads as TGTGCCAGCAGCCGGGAGGGGACTACCGGGGAGCTGTTTTTT. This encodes CASSREGTTGELFF.

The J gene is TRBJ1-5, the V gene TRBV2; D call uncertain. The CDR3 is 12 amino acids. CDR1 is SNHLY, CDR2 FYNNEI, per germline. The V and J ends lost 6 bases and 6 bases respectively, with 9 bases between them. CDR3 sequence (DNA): TGTGCCAGCAGAGGGTTAGGTCAGCCCCAGCATTTT. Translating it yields CASRGLGQPQHF.

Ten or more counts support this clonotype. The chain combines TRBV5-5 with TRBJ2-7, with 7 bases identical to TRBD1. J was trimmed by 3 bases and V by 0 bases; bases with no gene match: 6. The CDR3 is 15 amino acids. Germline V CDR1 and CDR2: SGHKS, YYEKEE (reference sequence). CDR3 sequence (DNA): TGTGCCAGCAGCTTGGAACGGACAGGAGACTACGAGCAGTACTTC. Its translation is CASSLERTGDYEQYF.

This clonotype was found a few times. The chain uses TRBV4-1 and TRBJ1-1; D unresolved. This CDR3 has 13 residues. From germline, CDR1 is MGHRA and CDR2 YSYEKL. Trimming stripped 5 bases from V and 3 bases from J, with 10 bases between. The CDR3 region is CASSIVGYTEAFF. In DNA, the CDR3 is TGCGCCAGCAGCATTGTAGGCTACACTGAAGCTTTCTTT.

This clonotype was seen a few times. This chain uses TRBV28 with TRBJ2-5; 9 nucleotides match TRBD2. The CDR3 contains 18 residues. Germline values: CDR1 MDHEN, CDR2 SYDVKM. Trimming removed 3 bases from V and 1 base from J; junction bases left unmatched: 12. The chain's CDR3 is CASSLLPSGNGPQETQYF. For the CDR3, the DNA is TGTGCCAGCAGTTTGCTGCCTAGCGGGAATGGTCCCCAAGAGACCCAGTACTTC.

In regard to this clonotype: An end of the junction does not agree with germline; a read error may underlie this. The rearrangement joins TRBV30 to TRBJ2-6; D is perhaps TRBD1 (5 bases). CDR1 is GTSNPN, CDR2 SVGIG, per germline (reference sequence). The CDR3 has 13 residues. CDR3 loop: CAWSRVGAHVLTF. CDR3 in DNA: TGTGCCTGGAGCCGGGTTGGGGCCCACGTCCTGACTTTC. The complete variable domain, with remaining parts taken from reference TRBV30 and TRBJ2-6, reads SQTIHQWPATLVQPVGSPLSLECTVEGTSNPNLYWYRQAAGRGLQLLFYSVGIGQISSEVPQNLSASRPQDRQFILSSKKLLLSDSGFYLCAWSRVGAHVLTFGAGSRLTVL.

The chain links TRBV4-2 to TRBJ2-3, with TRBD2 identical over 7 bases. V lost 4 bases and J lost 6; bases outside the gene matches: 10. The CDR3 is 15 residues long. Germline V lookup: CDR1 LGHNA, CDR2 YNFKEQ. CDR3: CASSLLVAGVDTQYF. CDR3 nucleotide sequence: TGTGCCAGCAGCCTCCTGGTTGCGGGGGTTGATACGCAGTATTTT.